This TCR beta chain comes out of a study of T-cell reconstitution after alpha-beta-depleted transplantation in children. The library targeted TCRbeta and was prepared with unique molecular identifiers. TCRdb used MiXCR to reprocess the PCR reads, holding one entry per CDR3 protein. This table has 200,000 to 250,000 distinct CDR3 sequences, approximately 10% appearing once. Germline V gives CDR1 DFQATT, CDR2 SNEGSKA (reference sequence). There are 14 residues in the CDR3. Trimming took 5 bases from V and 3 from J; bases not matched to a gene: 7. Findings of the study overall: A year post-transplant, T-cell counts and diversity derived mostly from newly produced T cells. After transplant, high TCRbeta diversity at day 60 in some patients arose from surviving recipient T cells and thymic progenitors. In patients about two months after transplant, alpha-beta T cells reportedly arose from several hundred expanded graft clones.

This clonotype appeared many times. No antigen is known for it. The V gene is TRBV20-1, the J gene TRBJ2-5; 9 bases line up with TRBD2. Sequenced here: PBMCs, sampled before TCRalphabeta/CD19-depleted stem cell transplant. The clonotype comes from a child younger than two with acute myeloid leukemia, due to receive a stem cell transplant. The CDR3 DNA reads TGCAGTGCTCGATCTAGCGGGGCAAAAGAGACCCAGTACTTC. Amino acids: CSARSSGAKETQYF.